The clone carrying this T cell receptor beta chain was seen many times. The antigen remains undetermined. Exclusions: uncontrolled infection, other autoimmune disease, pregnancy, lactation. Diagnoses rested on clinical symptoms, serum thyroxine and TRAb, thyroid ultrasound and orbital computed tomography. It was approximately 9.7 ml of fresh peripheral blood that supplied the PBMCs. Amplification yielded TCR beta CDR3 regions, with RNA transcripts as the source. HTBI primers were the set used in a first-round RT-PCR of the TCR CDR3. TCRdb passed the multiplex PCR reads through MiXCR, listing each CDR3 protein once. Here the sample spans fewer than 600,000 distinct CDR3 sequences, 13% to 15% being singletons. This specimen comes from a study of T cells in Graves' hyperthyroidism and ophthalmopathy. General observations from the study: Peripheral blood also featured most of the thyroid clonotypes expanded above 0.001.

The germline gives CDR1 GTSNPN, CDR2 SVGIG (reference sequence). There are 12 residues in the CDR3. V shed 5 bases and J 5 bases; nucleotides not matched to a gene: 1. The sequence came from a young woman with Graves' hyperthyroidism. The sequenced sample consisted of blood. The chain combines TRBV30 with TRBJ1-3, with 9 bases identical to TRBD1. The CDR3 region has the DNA TGTGCCTGGGGGACAGGGAGAAACACCATATATTTT. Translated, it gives CAWGTGRNTIYF.